These 26 T cell receptor beta chains originate from one sample sequenced in a study of blood T cell repertoires in COVID-19. Generated by immunoSEQ multiplex PCR, the TCRdb table keeps only in-frame clones and is missing some. Of around 88,000 clones detected, around 80% appear once; the ten largest clones hold roughly 8.6%. Sequencing used peripheral blood. Every receptor here comes from a man aged 45-65 years who had recovered from COVID-19.

The chain carries TRBV29-1 and TRBJ2-3; TRBD2 aligns across 9 bases. Germline-derived CDR1 and CDR2 are SQVTM and ANQGSEA. Unmatched junction bases numbered 8, after V lost 7 bases and J lost 0 bases. The CDR3 consists of 15 residues. The CDR3 spells CSANLAGESTDTQYF. CDR3 in DNA: TGCAGCGCGAACTTAGCGGGGGAAAGCACAGATACGCAGTATTTT.

The chain recombines TRBV11-2 with TRBJ1-1, with D perhaps TRBD1 (6 bases). The CDR3 totals 12 residues. Trimming left V 5 bases short and J 8 bases short, with 12 bases between. Germline CDR1 and CDR2: SGHAT and FQNNGV. CDR3 sequence reads: CASSLDRGEAFF. CDR3 DNA sequence: TGTGCCAGCAGCCTGGACAGAGGGGAAGCTTTCTTT.

The rearrangement links TRBV5-1 to TRBJ2-7; TRBD2 might be the D (6 bases). The CDR3 length is 14 residues. Germline V gene sequence: CDR1 SGHRS, CDR2 YFSETQ. V lost 0 bases, J lost 0 bases, and 7 bases lay in between. The CDR3 coding sequence is TGCGCCAGCAGCTTGGACGGGAGCTCCTACGAGCAGTACTTC. Encoded protein: CASSLDGSSYEQYF.

This clone was detected a few times. V gene TRBV5-1 combines with J gene TRBJ2-7; D uncertain. The germline V gene has CDR1 SGHRS and CDR2 YFSETQ. This CDR3 has 12 residues. V was pared by 4 bases and J by 3 bases, with 8 bases between. CDR3 amino acids: CASSNSGYEQYF. Written as DNA, the CDR3 is TGCGCCAGCAGCAACTCAGGCTACGAGCAGTACTTC.

The chain employs TRBV5-1 and TRBJ2-1; D not resolved. CDR3 length: 14 amino acids. V shed 0 bases and J shed 4 bases, with 8 bases lying between them. Per the germline V gene, CDR1 is SGHRS and CDR2 is YFSETQ. DNA of the CDR3: TGCGCCAGCAGCTTGGCCCAGGAATACAATGAGCAGTTCTTC. Its protein product is CASSLAQEYNEQFF.

The CDR3 DNA reads TGTGCCAGCTCACCAAACCGGGACAGAAACAATGAGCAGTTCTTC. Encoded protein: CASSPNRDRNNEQFF. The chain recombines TRBV18 with TRBJ2-1; 7 bases match TRBD1. The CDR3 loop spans 15 amino acids. The V gene's germline CDR1 is KGHSH and CDR2 LQKENI. V lost 2 bases and J lost 5; bases outside the gene matches: 6.

This sequence joins TRBV5-1 and TRBJ2-7, with TRBD1 matching over 10 bases. V dropped 5 bases and J dropped 5; count of bases not matched to a gene: 13. The CDR3 totals 16 residues. Germline V gene sequence: CDR1 SGHRS, CDR2 YFSETQ. CDR3 bases: TGCGCCAGCAGTACCCGTTTGCTCGGACAGGGGGACGAGCAGTACTTC. As protein: CASSTRLLGQGDEQYF. The whole variable domain, filled in from reference TRBV5-1 and TRBJ2-7, reads KAGVTQTPRYLIKTRGQQVTLSCSPISGHRSVSWYQQTPGQGLQFLFEYFSETQRNKGNFPGRFSGRQFSNSRSEMNVSTLELGDSALYLCASSTRLLGQGDEQYFGPGTRLTVT.

This clone has only one observation. The chain carries TRBV2 and TRBJ1-1; 10 bases are a match to TRBD1. With 6 bases clipped from V and 6 bases from J, the junction kept 7 bases outside the gene matches. Germline assignment: CDR1 SNHLY and CDR2 FYNNEI. The CDR3 consists of 14 residues. The CDR3 protein is CASRMTGGESEAFF. The CDR3, as DNA: TGTGCCAGCAGGATGACAGGGGGCGAGTCTGAAGCTTTCTTT.

The V gene is TRBV5-1, the J gene TRBJ1-1; 7 bases match TRBD1. Germline V CDR1 and CDR2: SGHRS, YFSETQ. Losses at the gene ends were 0 bases for V and 6 bases for J; bases not matched to a gene: 8. The CDR3 length is 15 residues. The CDR3 is CASSLGDRQTAEAFF. In DNA, the CDR3 is TGCGCCAGCAGCTTGGGGGACAGACAAACGGCTGAAGCTTTCTTT.

V usage is TRBV19 and J usage is TRBJ2-2; TRBD1 is a possible D gene (6 bases). The CDR3 has 14 amino acids. Trimming took 2 bases from V and 4 from J, leaving 8 bases between them. Germline values: CDR1 LNHDA, CDR2 SQIVND (reference sequence). The CDR3 spells CASSIPGVTGELFF. In nucleotides, the CDR3 is TGTGCCAGTAGTATACCAGGGGTCACCGGGGAGCTGTTTTTT.

The chain uses TRBV7-2 and TRBJ2-7; 8 bases agree with TRBD2. CDR3 length: 15 amino acids. The germline CDR1 and CDR2 sequences are SGHTA and FQGNSA. The junction had 5 bases not matched to a gene; V was cut back by 1 base and J by 3 bases. CDR3 sequence reads: CASSLGGTSGYEQYF. In nucleotides, the CDR3 is TGTGCCAGCAGCTTAGGAGGAACTAGCGGCTACGAGCAGTACTTC.

The V gene is TRBV18, the J gene TRBJ2-7; TRBD2 is a possible D gene (7 bases). CDR3 length: 14 residues. CDR1 and CDR2 (germline): KGHSH, LQKENI. The V gene lost 8 bases and the J gene lost 3 bases, with 17 bases spanning the gap. DNA of the CDR3: TGTGCCAGCAGACCGGGGGGCGGATTCTACGAGCAGTACTTC. Translated: CASRPGGGFYEQYF.

The chain uses TRBV19 and TRBJ2-7, with 10 bases lining up with TRBD1. The V and J ends lost 5 bases and 12 bases, in that order; junction bases with no gene match: 16. The CDR3 spans 15 residues. Germline loops: CDR1 LNHDA, CDR2 SQIVND (reference sequence). The CDR3 sequence: CASSPTNRDRGWRYF. The CDR3 DNA reads as TGTGCCAGTAGTCCGACCAACCGGGACAGGGGATGGAGGTACTTC. The variable domain in full, with the rest retrieved from reference TRBV19 and TRBJ2-7, is DGGITQSPKYLFRKEGQNVTLSCEQNLNHDAMYWYRQDPGQGLRLIYYSQIVNDFQKGDIAEGYSVSREKKESFPLTVTSAQKNPTAFYLCASSPTNRDRGWRYFGPGTRLTVT.

The CDR3 reads CASSALAGSSETQYF. For the CDR3, the DNA is TGCGCCAGCAGCGCACTAGCGGGGTCGTCGGAGACCCAGTACTTC. The rearrangement joins TRBV5-1 to TRBJ2-5; TRBD2 matches at 10 bases. V was clipped by 4 bases and J by 5 bases; unmatched bases: 8. The CDR3 totals 15 residues. Germline lookup yields CDR1 SGHRS and CDR2 YFSETQ.

V usage is TRBV19 and J usage is TRBJ2-1; 11 bases are shared with TRBD2. Germline-derived CDR1 and CDR2 are LNHDA and SQIVND (reference sequence). The CDR3 has 16 residues. J was trimmed by 5 bases and V by 5 bases; bases with no gene match: 8. CDR3 amino acids: CASSLLTSGIHNEQFF. In nucleotides, the CDR3 is TGTGCCAGTAGTCTCCTGACTAGCGGGATACACAATGAGCAGTTCTTC.

The genes are TRBV20-1 and TRBJ2-2, with 9 bases matching TRBD2. The ends lost 3 bases at V and 6 bases at J; junction bases unmatched: 8. This CDR3 is 15 amino acids long. Germline loops: CDR1 DFQATT, CDR2 SNEGSKA (reference sequence). The CDR3 DNA reads TGCAGTGCTAGTTCGGTACTAGCGGGTTCCGGGGAGCTGTTTTTT. Translating it yields CSASSVLAGSGELFF.

This rearrangement joins TRBV27 to TRBJ1-5; perhaps TRBD1 as D (6 bases). This CDR3 region has 17 residues. V gave up 6 bases and J gave up 0 bases, with 18 bases separating them. Germline CDR1 and CDR2: MNHEY and SMNVEV (reference sequence). This chain's CDR3 is CASRMDSSGYSNQPQHF. In DNA form, the CDR3 reads TGTGCCAGCAGGATGGACAGCTCAGGGTATAGCAATCAGCCCCAGCATTTT.

This clone was seen at least ten times. The rearrangement uses TRBV9 and TRBJ1-2; D gene ambiguous. The germline CDR1 and CDR2 sequences are SGDLS and YYNGEE. CDR3 length: 13 residues. The V end was cut by 1 base, the J end by 2 bases, with 6 bases between. The CDR3 DNA sequence: TGTGCCAGCAGCGTAACGGAGAACTATGGCTACACCTTC. Residues: CASSVTENYGYTF.

The chain links TRBV19 to TRBJ2-2; 7 bases agree with TRBD1. Trimming removed 3 bases from V and 6 bases from J; junction bases left unmatched: 10. The CDR3 totals 16 residues. Germline V CDR1 and CDR2: LNHDA, SQIVND (reference sequence). The CDR3 bases are TGTGCCAGTAGTATTCAAATGGGACAGAGATCCGGGGAGCTGTTTTTT. Translated, it gives CASSIQMGQRSGELFF. The full variable domain, completed using reference TRBV19 and TRBJ2-2, is DGGITQSPKYLFRKEGQNVTLSCEQNLNHDAMYWYRQDPGQGLRLIYYSQIVNDFQKGDIAEGYSVSREKKESFPLTVTSAQKNPTAFYLCASSIQMGQRSGELFFGEGSRLTVL.

The V call is TRBV20-1, the J call TRBJ1-2; 7 bases map to TRBD1. Losses at the gene ends were 3 bases for V and 1 base for J; bases not matched to a gene: 2. Germline CDR1 is DFQATT and CDR2 is SNEGSKA (reference sequence). There are 13 residues in the CDR3. The CDR3 coding sequence is TGCAGTGCTAGTTCAGGGGGTAACTATGGCTACACCTTC. Residues: CSASSGGNYGYTF.

V gene TRBV6-4 combines with J gene TRBJ1-6, with D unclear. Germline V lookup: CDR1 MRHNA, CDR2 SNTAGT. Trimming removed 3 bases at V and 10 bases at J, with 19 bases between. The CDR3 contains 16 residues. The CDR3 sequence is CASSESPIRISSPLHF. The CDR3 DNA reads TGTGCCAGCAGTGAGTCCCCTATAAGAATCTCATCACCCCTCCACTTT.

The chain joins TRBV29-1 to TRBJ1-2; 9 positions match TRBD1. V gave up 7 bases and J gave up 5 bases; unmatched junction bases: 8. CDR3 size: 13 residues. CDR1 and CDR2 (germline): SQVTM, ANQGSEA. The CDR3 region is CSAAPGQGYGYTF. CDR3 DNA: TGCAGCGCAGCACCGGGACAGGGTTATGGCTACACCTTC. The entire variable domain, with the rest obtained from reference TRBV29-1 and TRBJ1-2, is as follows: SAVISQKPSRDICQRGTSLTIQCQVDSQVTMMFWYRQQPGQSLTLIATANQGSEATYESGFVIDKFPISRPNLTFSTLTVSNMSPEDSSIYLCSAAPGQGYGYTFGSGTRLTVV.

The gene calls are TRBV15 and TRBJ1-1; D unclear. Germline V gene lookup returns CDR1 LNHNV and CDR2 YYDKDF (reference sequence). The CDR3 extends over 16 amino acids. V lost 0 bases and J lost 0, with 11 bases in between. CDR3 DNA: TGTGCCACCAGCAGAGATTTGGGCACCGTGAACACTGAAGCTTTCTTT. This translates into CATSRDLGTVNTEAFF.

The chain employs TRBV5-5 and TRBJ1-1; D is uncertain. This CDR3 spans 13 amino acids. Deletions cut 1 base from V and 1 base from J, with 5 bases between. Germline loops: CDR1 SGHKS, CDR2 YYEKEE (reference sequence). CDR3 bases: TGTGCCAGCAGCTTGTGGGCGAACACTGAAGCTTTCTTT. Translating it yields CASSLWANTEAFF.

The chain combines TRBV5-1 with TRBJ2-1; 7 nucleotides align to TRBD1. Germline V gene data show CDR1 as SGHRS and CDR2 as YFSETQ. The V gene end was trimmed by 0 bases and the J gene end by 10 bases; junction bases not matched to a gene: 13. CDR3 length: 16 residues. This CDR3 is CASSLGADRASGEQFF. DNA of the CDR3: TGCGCCAGCAGCTTGGGAGCAGACAGGGCCAGTGGAGAGCAGTTCTTC.

The CDR3 DNA reads TGTGCCAGCGGGATACAGGGGAAAAGCACTGAAGCTTTCTTT. Translation gives CASGIQGKSTEAFF. The chain joins TRBV2 to TRBJ1-1; the match to TRBD1 covers 7 bases. This CDR3 region has 14 residues. Trimming removed 8 bases from V and 4 bases from J; junction bases left unmatched: 10. Germline values: CDR1 SNHLY, CDR2 FYNNEI.